This TCR beta chain was profiled in a study of blood T cells in healthy people across ages. The use of a sample-barcoded 5' primer and a J-beta primer mix characterized a second PCR of about 6 to 11 cycles. All cDNA molecules were each tagged by a template-switch adaptor with 12 random nucleotides. One entry per CDR3 protein, called by TCRdb with MiXCR from the 5' RACE reads. The table lists more than 1.4 million distinct CDR3 sequences, 42% of them singletons. On this clonotype: What it binds is not known.

Findings and limits, study-wide: Estimated diversity across one million T cells was deemed an underestimate.

Germline CDR1 reads SGDLS; CDR2 reads YYNGEE. V lost 3 bases and J 3 bases, leaving 9 bases between the germline ends. CDR3 size: 14 residues. Specimen: blood. The chain joins TRBV9 to TRBJ2-2; D uncertain. This receptor was obtained from a woman aged 18-29 years in good health. The CDR3 bases are TGTGCCAGCAGCGGAGACCTATACACCGGGGAGCTGTTTTTT. Amino acid sequence: CASSGDLYTGELFF.